By frequency in the sample, the clone carrying this T cell receptor beta chain is medium-sized (0.01 to 0.1%). What it binds is unknown. Mouse names are used for the genes. The CDR3 goes on 1 residue after the read ends, and that part is filled in from the germline J gene. Assay used: immunoSEQ multiplex PCR; TCRdb lists only in-frame clones, some missing. The sample holds thousands of clones, approximately 50% seen once. The data were taken from a study of tissue T cells after allogeneic stem cell transplantation. As for time point: mouse harvest day 7 after allogeneic transplant. Tail vein injection delivered 10^7 T-cell-depleted bone marrow cells and 10^6 splenic CD5+ T cells. Tissues came from B6→BALB/c major-mismatch GVHD mice at day 7 or 14. CDR3 size: 13 residues. V lost 0 bases and J 4 bases, leaving 7 bases between the germline ends. Germline values: CDR1 SNHLY, CDR2 FYNGKV (reference sequence).

The study, taken as a whole, reports: Across patients, clones rarely overlapped, yet motif clusters were shared tissue-specifically. Limitations included a small, clinically heterogeneous cohort and limited sampling depth. Within patients, tissue anatomy strongly shaped TCR repertoire composition.

The chain links TRBV3 to TRBJ2-7; no definite D call. The sample taken for sequencing was gut tissue. The sequence derives from a female BALB/c mouse given C57BL/6 T cells with graft-versus-host disease after an allogeneic hematopoietic cell transplant. The CDR3 DNA, read in part, is TGTGCCAGCAGCTTAGCGCCACAATATGAACAGTAC. It yields the protein CASSLAPQYEQY. The whole CDR3 region reads CASSLAPQYEQYF.